This is a list of T cell receptor beta chains from one sample in a study of T cell responses to AZD1222 COVID-19 vaccine. Profiled with immunoSEQ multiplex PCR; TCRdb holds only in-frame clones, not every one. The top ten hold 6.3% of the sample, which has tens of thousands of clones, 86% seen once. The sample in question was peripheral blood, obtained on day 0 of AZD1222 vaccination. The receptors shown here come from an adult in good health. The CDR3 runs from the conserved cysteine through the conserved F or W. A D gene is named only where the DNA matches it firmly. The size of a clone is reported for some rows only, either as once, few or many, or as a class for expanded clones.

v_gene: TRBV19; abundance: .; j_gene: TRBJ1-1; len: 14; d_gene: TRBD1; CDR3nt: TGTGCCAGTAGTTGGACAGGGTTGGGCACTGAAGCTTTCTTT; CDR3aa: CASSWTGLGTEAFF
v_gene: TRBV7-9; abundance: .; j_gene: TRBJ2-5; len: 16; d_gene: .; CDR3nt: TGTGCCAGCAGCTCCCCCGATATAGGGACCCAAGAGACCCAGTACTTC; CDR3aa: CASSSPDIGTQETQYF
v_gene: TRBV20-1; abundance: .; j_gene: TRBJ1-1; len: 16; d_gene: TRBD1; CDR3nt: TGCAGTGCTAGTGAAAGTTGGGGACAGGGCAACACTGAAGCTTTCTTT; CDR3aa: CSASESWGQGNTEAFF
v_gene: TRBV21-1; abundance: .; j_gene: TRBJ2-7; len: 16; d_gene: .; CDR3nt: TGTGCCAGCAGCAAAGTGAAGGGAGAGGCGGGCTACGAGCAGTACTTC; CDR3aa: CASSKVKGEAGYEQYF
v_gene: TRBV11-2; abundance: .; j_gene: TRBJ1-1; len: 14; d_gene: .; CDR3nt: TGTGCCAGCAGCTCGACCCGGCGGAACACTGAAGCTTTCTTT; CDR3aa: CASSSTRRNTEAFF
v_gene: TRBV11-3; abundance: .; j_gene: TRBJ1-1; len: 15; d_gene: .; CDR3nt: TGTGCCAGCAGACCTTCTAGGGGGGATCAGACTGAAGCTTTCTTT; CDR3aa: CASRPSRGDQTEAFF
v_gene: TRBV3-1/TRBV3-2; abundance: .; j_gene: TRBJ2-7; len: 14; d_gene: TRBD2; CDR3nt: TGTGCCAGCAGCCAAGGGGGGACTAGCGGGGTGCAGTACTTC; CDR3aa: CASSQGGTSGVQYF
v_gene: TRBV7-3; abundance: .; j_gene: TRBJ2-3; len: 15; d_gene: TRBD1; CDR3nt: TGTGCCAGCAGCTCTGGGACAGGGAACGCAGATACGCAGTATTTT; CDR3aa: CASSSGTGNADTQYF
v_gene: TRBV4-1; abundance: .; j_gene: TRBJ2-3; len: 17; d_gene: TRBD2; CDR3nt: TGCGCCAGCAGCCAAGATGTCGGGGGGGCAAGCACAGATACGCAGTATTTT; CDR3aa: CASSQDVGGASTDTQYF
v_gene: TRBV5-1; abundance: .; j_gene: TRBJ1-6; len: 15; d_gene: .; CDR3nt: TGCGCCAGCAGCTTGTCCCCGGGAGATAATTCACCCCTCCACTTT; CDR3aa: CASSLSPGDNSPLHF
v_gene: TRBV10-1; abundance: .; j_gene: TRBJ1-1; len: 18; d_gene: .; CDR3nt: TGCGCCAGCAGTGAGTATGTGTTGGGCAGACTCGGGTTCACTGAAGCTTTCTTT; CDR3aa: CASSEYVLGRLGFTEAFF
v_gene: TRBV19; abundance: once; j_gene: TRBJ2-7; len: 13; d_gene: .; CDR3nt: TGTGCCAGTAGTATGAGCAGGGCGTCGGAGCAGTACTTC; CDR3aa: CASSMSRASEQYF
v_gene: TRBV11-3; abundance: once; j_gene: TRBJ1-1; len: 14; d_gene: .; CDR3nt: TGTGCCAGCAGCTTAGACTTCTTGAACACTGAAGCTTTCTTT; CDR3aa: CASSLDFLNTEAFF
v_gene: TRBV4-2; abundance: .; j_gene: TRBJ2-7; len: 15; d_gene: .; CDR3nt: TGTGCCAGCAGCCAGCAGGAGGGGCCGACCTACGAGCAGTACTTC; CDR3aa: CASSQQEGPTYEQYF
v_gene: TRBV6-1; abundance: few; j_gene: TRBJ2-3; len: 14; d_gene: .; CDR3nt: TGTGCCAGCAGTGACCTGGATGGGTCAGATACGCAGTATTTT; CDR3aa: CASSDLDGSDTQYF
v_gene: TRBV19; abundance: .; j_gene: TRBJ2-3; len: 14; d_gene: TRBD1; CDR3nt: TGTGCCAGTTCGACAGGGGGCTACACAGATACGCAGTATTTT; CDR3aa: CASSTGGYTDTQYF
v_gene: TRBV9; abundance: .; j_gene: TRBJ1-2; len: 15; d_gene: .; CDR3nt: TGTGCCAGCAGCCCCACTCTTGACAGGAGCTATGGCTACACCTTC; CDR3aa: CASSPTLDRSYGYTF
v_gene: TRBV6-5; abundance: .; j_gene: TRBJ1-6; len: 12; d_gene: .; CDR3nt: TGTGCCAGCAAGACCTTAAATTCACCCCTCCACTTT; CDR3aa: CASKTLNSPLHF